This TCR beta chain was captured in a study of CD8 T cells in ankylosing spondylitis. Study-wide findings and caveats: It appeared that ankylosing spondylitis blood was characterized by a TCR beta motif of several highly homologous variants.

This clonotype appeared a few times. The antigen remains undetermined. TCRdb reprocessed the 5' RACE reads with MiXCR, giving one entry per CDR3 protein. The sample lists around 150,000 distinct CDR3 sequences; approximately 20% were seen once. This sequence was found in a male donor with ankylosing spondylitis or in good health (not recorded which). The sample was blood, either unsorted or a sorted T cell fraction (not recorded which).

CDR3 region: CASTTRLAKKSSYEQYF. The DNA for the CDR3 is TGTGCCAGCACCACACGACTAGCTAAGAAGAGCTCCTACGAGCAGTACTTC. The chain joins TRBV28 to TRBJ2-7, with 7 bases that match TRBD2. CDR3 length equals 17 residues. The germline V gene encodes CDR1 MDHEN and CDR2 SYDVKM. V was clipped by 7 bases and J by 0 bases; unmatched bases: 15.